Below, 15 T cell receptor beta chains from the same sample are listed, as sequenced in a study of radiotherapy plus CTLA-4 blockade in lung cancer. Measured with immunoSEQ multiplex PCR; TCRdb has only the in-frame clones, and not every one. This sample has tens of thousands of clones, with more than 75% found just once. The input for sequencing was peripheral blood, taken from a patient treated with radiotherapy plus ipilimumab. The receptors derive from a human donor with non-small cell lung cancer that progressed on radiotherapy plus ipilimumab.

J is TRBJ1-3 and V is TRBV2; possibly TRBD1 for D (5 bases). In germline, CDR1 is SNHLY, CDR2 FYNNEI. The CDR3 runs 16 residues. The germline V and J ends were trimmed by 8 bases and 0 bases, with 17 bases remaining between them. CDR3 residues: CASGRGTDLSGNTIYF. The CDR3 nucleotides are TGTGCCAGCGGTAGGGGCACAGACCTCTCTGGAAACACCATATATTTT.

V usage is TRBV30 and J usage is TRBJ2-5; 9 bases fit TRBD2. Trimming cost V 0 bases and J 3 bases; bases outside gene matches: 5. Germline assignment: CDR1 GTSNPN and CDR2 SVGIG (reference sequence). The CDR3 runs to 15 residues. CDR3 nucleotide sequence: TGTGCCTGGAGTGTCATAGCGGGAGTAGAAGAGACCCAGTACTTC. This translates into CAWSVIAGVEETQYF. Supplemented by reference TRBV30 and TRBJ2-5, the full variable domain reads SQTIHQWPATLVQPVGSPLSLECTVEGTSNPNLYWYRQAAGRGLQLLFYSVGIGQISSEVPQNLSASRPQDRQFILSSKKLLLSDSGFYLCAWSVIAGVEETQYFGPGTRLLVL.

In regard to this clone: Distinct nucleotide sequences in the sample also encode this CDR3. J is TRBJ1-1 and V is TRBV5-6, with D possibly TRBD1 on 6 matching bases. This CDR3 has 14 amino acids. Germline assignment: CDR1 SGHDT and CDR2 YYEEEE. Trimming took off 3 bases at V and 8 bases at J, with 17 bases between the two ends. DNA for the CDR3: TGTGCCAGCAGCTGGGGCCCAGGGGTCACCGAAGCTTTCTTT. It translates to CASSWGPGVTEAFF.

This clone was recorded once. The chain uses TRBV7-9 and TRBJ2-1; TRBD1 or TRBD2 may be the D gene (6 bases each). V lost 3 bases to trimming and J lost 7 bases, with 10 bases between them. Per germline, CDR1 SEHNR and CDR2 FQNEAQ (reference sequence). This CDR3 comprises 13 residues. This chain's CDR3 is CASSLGAGNEQFF. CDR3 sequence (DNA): TGTGCCAGCAGCTTGGGGGCGGGGAATGAGCAGTTCTTC. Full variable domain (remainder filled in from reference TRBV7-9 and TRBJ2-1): DTGVSQNPRHKITKRGQNVTFRCDPISEHNRLYWYRQTLGQGPEFLTYFQNEAQLEKSRLLSDRFSAERPKGSFSTLEIQRTEQGDSAMYLCASSLGAGNEQFFGPGTRLTVL.

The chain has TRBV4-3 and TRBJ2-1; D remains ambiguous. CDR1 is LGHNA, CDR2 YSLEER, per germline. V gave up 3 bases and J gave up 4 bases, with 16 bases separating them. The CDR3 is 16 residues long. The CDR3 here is CASSQFWGLDYNEQFF. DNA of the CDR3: TGCGCCAGCAGCCAGTTCTGGGGATTGGATTACAATGAGCAGTTCTTC.

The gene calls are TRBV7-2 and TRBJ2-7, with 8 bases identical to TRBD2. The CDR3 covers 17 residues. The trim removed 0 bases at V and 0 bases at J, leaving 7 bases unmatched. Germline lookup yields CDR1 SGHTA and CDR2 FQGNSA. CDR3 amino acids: CASSLASGVWHSYEQYF. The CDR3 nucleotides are TGTGCCAGCAGCTTAGCTAGCGGGGTATGGCACTCCTACGAGCAGTACTTC.

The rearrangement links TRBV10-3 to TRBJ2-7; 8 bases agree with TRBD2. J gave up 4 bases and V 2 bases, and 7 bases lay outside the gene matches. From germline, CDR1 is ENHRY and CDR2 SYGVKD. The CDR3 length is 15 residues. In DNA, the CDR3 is TGTGCCATCAGTGAGGGGTTAGCGGGGACATACGAGCAGTACTTC. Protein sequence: CAISEGLAGTYEQYF.

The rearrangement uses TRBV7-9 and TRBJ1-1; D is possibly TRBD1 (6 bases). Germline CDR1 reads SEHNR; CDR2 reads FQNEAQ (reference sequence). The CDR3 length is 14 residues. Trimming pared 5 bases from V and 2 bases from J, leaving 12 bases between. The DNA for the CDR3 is TGTGCCAGCAGCCAAACACAGGGAAACACTGAAGCTTTCTTT. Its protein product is CASSQTQGNTEAFF. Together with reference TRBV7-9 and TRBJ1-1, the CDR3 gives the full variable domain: DTGVSQNPRHKITKRGQNVTFRCDPISEHNRLYWYRQTLGQGPEFLTYFQNEAQLEKSRLLSDRFSAERPKGSFSTLEIQRTEQGDSAMYLCASSQTQGNTEAFFGQGTRLTVV.

CDR3 sequence reads: CASSVSGLAADEQFF. CDR3 sequence (DNA): TGTGCCAGCAGCGTCAGTGGGCTAGCGGCGGATGAGCAGTTCTTC. The chain recombines TRBV9 with TRBJ2-1; 7 bases agree with TRBD2. CDR1 and CDR2 from the germline V gene are SGDLS and YYNGEE. The CDR3 runs 15 residues. V dropped 2 bases and J dropped 8; count of bases not matched to a gene: 10.

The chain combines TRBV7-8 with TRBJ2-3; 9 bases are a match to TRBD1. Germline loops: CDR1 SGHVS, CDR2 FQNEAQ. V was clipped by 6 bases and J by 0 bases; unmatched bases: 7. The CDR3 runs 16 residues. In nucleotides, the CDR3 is TGTGCCAGCAGGCAACAGGGGGCGGCGAGCACAGATACGCAGTATTTT. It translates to CASRQQGAASTDTQYF.

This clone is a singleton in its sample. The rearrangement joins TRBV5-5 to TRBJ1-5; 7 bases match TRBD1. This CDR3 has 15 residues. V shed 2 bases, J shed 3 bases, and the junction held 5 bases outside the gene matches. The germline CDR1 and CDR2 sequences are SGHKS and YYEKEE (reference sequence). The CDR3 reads CASSLGQANNQPQHF. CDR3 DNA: TGTGCCAGCAGCTTAGGACAGGCCAACAATCAGCCCCAGCATTTT.

For the CDR3, the DNA is TGTGCCAGCAGCGTACAGGGACACCTCCCTTCTGGGGCCAACGTCCTGACTTTC. This sequence encodes CASSVQGHLPSGANVLTF. The gene calls are TRBV9 and TRBJ2-6; the D gene is possibly TRBD1 (6 bases). V was trimmed by 1 base and J by 1 base, leaving 15 bases between them. Germline V lookup: CDR1 SGDLS, CDR2 YYNGEE. This CDR3 has 18 residues.

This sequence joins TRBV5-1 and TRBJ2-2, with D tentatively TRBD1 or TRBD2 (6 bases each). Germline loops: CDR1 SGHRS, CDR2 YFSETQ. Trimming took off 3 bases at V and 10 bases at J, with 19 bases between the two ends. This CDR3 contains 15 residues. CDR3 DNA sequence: TGCGCCAGCAGCTCGGGGGCCACTTTCGGTATGGAGCTGTTTTTT. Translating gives CASSSGATFGMELFF.

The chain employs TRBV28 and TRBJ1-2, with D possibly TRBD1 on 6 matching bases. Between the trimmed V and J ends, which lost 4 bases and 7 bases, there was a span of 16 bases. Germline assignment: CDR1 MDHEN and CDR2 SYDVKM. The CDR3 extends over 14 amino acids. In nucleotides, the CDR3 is TGTGCCAGCAGTTCCCCGGGGGCGGTCGGTGGCTACACCTTC. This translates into CASSSPGAVGGYTF.

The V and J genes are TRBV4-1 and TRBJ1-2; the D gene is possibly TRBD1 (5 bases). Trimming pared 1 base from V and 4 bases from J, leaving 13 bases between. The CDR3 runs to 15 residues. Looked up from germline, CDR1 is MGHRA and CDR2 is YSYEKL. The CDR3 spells CASSQGAGQAYGYTF. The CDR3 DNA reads TGCGCCAGCAGCCAAGGAGCAGGGCAGGCCTATGGCTACACCTTC.